These 10 T cell receptor beta chains were sequenced from one sample in a study of blood T cells in healthy people across ages. Using a J-beta primer mix together with a sample-barcoded 5' primer, a second PCR was run for roughly 6 to 11 cycles. TCRdb independently ran MiXCR on the 5' RACE reads; one entry per CDR3 protein. The profile shows approximately 800,000 distinct CDR3 sequences, more than 45% of them singletons. Source material: blood. Every receptor here comes from a man in his thirties or forties in good health.

CDR3 DNA sequence: TGCAGTGCTCCGGGCCCAGGGTATGGCAATGAGCAGTTCTTC. Translation: CSAPGPGYGNEQFF. The chain has TRBV20-1 and TRBJ2-1; TRBD1 might be the D (5 bases). Looked up from germline, CDR1 is DFQATT and CDR2 is SNEGSKA (reference sequence). Trimming left V 5 bases short and J 6 bases short, with 17 bases between. CDR3 length: 14 residues.

The chain employs TRBV28 and TRBJ1-6, with TRBD1 as a possible D gene (5 bases). The CDR3 has 17 amino acids. Germline lookup yields CDR1 MDHEN and CDR2 SYDVKM. V lost 6 bases and J lost 7, with 22 bases in between. DNA for the CDR3: TGTGCCAGCAGCCGCCGGGAGGACCGGGGACCCAATTCACCCCTCCACTTT. Translated, it gives CASSRREDRGPNSPLHF.

The chain employs TRBV28 and TRBJ2-7; D is perhaps TRBD2 (6 bases). V dropped 3 bases and J dropped 2 bases, with 20 bases sitting between them. The germline CDR1 and CDR2 sequences are MDHEN and SYDVKM. This CDR3 has 17 amino acids. CDR3 protein: CASSFPRGGSKTYEQYF. Here the CDR3 DNA reads TGTGCCAGCAGTTTCCCACGTGGGGGGTCGAAGACCTACGAGCAGTACTTC.

DNA for the CDR3: TGCAGTGCGGGTGGGGGAGGGGAGACCCAGTACTTC. Translation gives CSAGGGGETQYF. The J gene is TRBJ2-7, the V gene TRBV20-1; TRBD2 agrees at 7 bases. The end of the DNA is better explained by TRBJ2-5, so the J call may be wrong. CDR1 DFQATT and CDR2 SNEGSKA come from the germline V gene (reference sequence). There are 12 residues in the CDR3.

The chain is built from TRBV25-1 and TRBJ2-7; D unclear. There are 14 residues in the CDR3. CDR1 and CDR2 from the germline V gene are MGHDK and SYGVNS. The ends were cut back, 2 bases at V and 2 bases at J, with 10 bases in the middle. The CDR3 region has the DNA TGTGCCAGCAGTGAAAGGTCCCCACCCTACGAGCAGTACTTC. It encodes CASSERSPPYEQYF.

The chain joins TRBV7-2 to TRBJ1-1; no clear D gene. Trimming stripped 7 bases from V and 8 bases from J, with 14 bases between. The germline V gene has CDR1 SGHTA and CDR2 FQGNSA. CDR3 length: 12 amino acids. CDR3 sequence reads: CASIEVDREAFF. CDR3 DNA sequence: TGTGCCAGCATCGAAGTGGATCGCGAAGCTTTCTTT.

The chain joins TRBV27 to TRBJ1-5; D is possibly TRBD1 (5 bases). The CDR3 consists of 15 residues. The germline gives CDR1 MNHEY, CDR2 SMNVEV (reference sequence). Between the trimmed V and J ends, which lost 2 bases and 2 bases, there was a span of 10 bases. The CDR3, as DNA: TGTGCCAGCAGTTTAGGGGGATTCGGCAATCAGCCCCAGCATTTT. This encodes CASSLGGFGNQPQHF.

This chain links TRBV3-1 with TRBJ2-5; TRBD2 agrees at 10 bases. Trimming cost V 2 bases and J 0 bases; bases outside gene matches: 3. CDR1 is LGHDT, CDR2 YNNKEL, per germline (reference sequence). The CDR3 sequence is 16 residues long. The CDR3 spells CASSQRTSGYQETQYF. CDR3 DNA: TGTGCCAGCAGCCAACGGACTAGCGGTTACCAAGAGACCCAGTACTTC.

The rearrangement links TRBV7-9 to TRBJ2-1; a possible D gene is TRBD2 (5 bases). The CDR3 consists of 16 residues. Germline V gives CDR1 SEHNR, CDR2 FQNEAQ (reference sequence). V was trimmed by 5 bases and J by 2 bases, leaving 16 bases between them. This chain's CDR3 is CASSHPGWGTYNEQFF. As DNA, the CDR3 is TGTGCCAGCAGCCACCCGGGGTGGGGTACCTACAATGAGCAGTTCTTC.

The rearrangement links TRBV20-1 to TRBJ1-2; D may be TRBD1 (6 bases). The CDR3 is made up of 13 amino acids. From germline, CDR1 is DFQATT and CDR2 SNEGSKA (reference sequence). The CDR3 is CSADHGQYYGYTF. CDR3 nucleotide sequence: TGCAGCGCAGACCACGGACAGTACTATGGCTACACCTTC.